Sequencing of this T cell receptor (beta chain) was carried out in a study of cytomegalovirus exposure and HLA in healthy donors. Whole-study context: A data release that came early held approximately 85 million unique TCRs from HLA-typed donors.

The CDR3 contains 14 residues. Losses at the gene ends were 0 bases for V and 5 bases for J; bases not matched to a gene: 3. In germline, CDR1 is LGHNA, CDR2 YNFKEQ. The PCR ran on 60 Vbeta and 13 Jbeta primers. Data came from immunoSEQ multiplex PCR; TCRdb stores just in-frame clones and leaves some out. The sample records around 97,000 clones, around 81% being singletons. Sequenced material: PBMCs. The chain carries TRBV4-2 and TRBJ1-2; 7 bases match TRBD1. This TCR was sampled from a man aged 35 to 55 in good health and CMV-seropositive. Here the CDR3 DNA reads TGTGCCAGCAGCCAAGATAAGGGGGCTTATGGCTACACCTTC. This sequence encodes CASSQDKGAYGYTF.